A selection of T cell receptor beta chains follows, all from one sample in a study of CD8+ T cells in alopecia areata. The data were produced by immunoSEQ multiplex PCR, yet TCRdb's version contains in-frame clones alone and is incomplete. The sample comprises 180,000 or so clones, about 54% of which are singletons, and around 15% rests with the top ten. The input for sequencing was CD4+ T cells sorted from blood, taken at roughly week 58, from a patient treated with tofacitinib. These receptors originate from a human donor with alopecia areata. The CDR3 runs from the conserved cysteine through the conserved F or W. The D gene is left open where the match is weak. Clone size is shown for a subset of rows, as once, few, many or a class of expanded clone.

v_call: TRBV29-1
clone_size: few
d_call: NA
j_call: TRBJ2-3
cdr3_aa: CSVEVGGRQQYF
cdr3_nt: TGCAGCGTTGAAGTTGGGGGACGACAGCAGTATTTT

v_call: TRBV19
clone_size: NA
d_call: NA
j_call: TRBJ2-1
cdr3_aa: CASSPQDSISYNEQFF
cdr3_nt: TGTGCCAGTAGTCCCCAGGACAGCATCTCCTACAATGAGCAGTTCTTC

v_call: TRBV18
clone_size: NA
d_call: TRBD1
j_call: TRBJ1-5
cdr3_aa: CASSPGAGGLPQHF
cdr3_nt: TGTGCCAGCTCACCCGGAGCAGGGGGCTTGCCCCAGCATTTT

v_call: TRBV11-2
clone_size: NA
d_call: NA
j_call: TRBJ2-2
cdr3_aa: CASSLAQAGASTGELFF
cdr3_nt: TGTGCCAGCAGCTTAGCCCAGGCGGGGGCGAGCACCGGGGAGCTGTTTTTT

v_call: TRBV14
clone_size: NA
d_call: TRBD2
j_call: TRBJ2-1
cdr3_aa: CASSPHLLAGDYNEQFF
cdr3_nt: TGTGCCAGCAGCCCTCACCTACTAGCGGGGGACTACAATGAGCAGTTCTTC

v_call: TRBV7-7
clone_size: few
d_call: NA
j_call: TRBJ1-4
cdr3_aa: CASSLGGRNEKLFF
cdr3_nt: TGTGCTAGCAGCTTGGGCGGACGTAATGAAAAACTGTTTTTT

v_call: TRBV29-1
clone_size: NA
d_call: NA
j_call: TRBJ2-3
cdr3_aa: CSVAHGTDPSDTQYF
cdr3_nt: TGCAGCGTTGCCCATGGGACGGACCCTTCAGATACGCAGTATTTT

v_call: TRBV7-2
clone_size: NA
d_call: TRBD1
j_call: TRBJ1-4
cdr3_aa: CASSSGGPNEKLFF
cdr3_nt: TGTGCCAGCAGCTCAGGGGGCCCTAATGAAAAACTGTTTTTT

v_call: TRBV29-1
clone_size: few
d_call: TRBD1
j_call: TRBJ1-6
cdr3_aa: CSVRQGAGSPLHF
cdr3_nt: TGCAGCGTTCGGCAGGGGGCCGGTTCACCCCTCCACTTT

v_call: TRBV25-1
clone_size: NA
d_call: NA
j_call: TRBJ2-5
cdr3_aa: CASSVVGAETQYF
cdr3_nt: TGTGCCAGCAGTGTGGTCGGGGCAGAGACCCAGTACTTC

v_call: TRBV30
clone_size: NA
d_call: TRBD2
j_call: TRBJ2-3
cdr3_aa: CAWSQGLAGATDTQYF
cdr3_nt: TGTGCCTGGAGTCAGGGACTAGCGGGGGCCACAGATACGCAGTATTTT

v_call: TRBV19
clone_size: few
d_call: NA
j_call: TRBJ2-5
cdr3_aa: CASSGGGPETQYF
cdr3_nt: TGTGCCAGTAGCGGTGGGGGCCCCGAGACCCAGTACTTC

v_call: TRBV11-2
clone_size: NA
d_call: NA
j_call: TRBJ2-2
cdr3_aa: CASSLQASVTGELFF
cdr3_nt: TGTGCCAGCAGCTTACAGGCTAGCGTAACCGGGGAGCTGTTTTTT

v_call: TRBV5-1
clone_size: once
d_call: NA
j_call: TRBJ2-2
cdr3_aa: CASSQGHGNTGELFF
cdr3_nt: TGCGCCAGCAGCCAGGGACACGGAAACACCGGGGAGCTGTTTTTT

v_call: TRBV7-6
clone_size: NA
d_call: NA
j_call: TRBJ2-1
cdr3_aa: CASSFRAPEGRGPNEQFF
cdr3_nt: TGTGCCAGCAGCTTTAGGGCCCCCGAGGGGCGGGGGCCAAATGAGCAGTTCTTC

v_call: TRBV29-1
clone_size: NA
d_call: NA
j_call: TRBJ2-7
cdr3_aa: CSVGFSSYEQYF
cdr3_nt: TGCAGCGTTGGGTTCAGTTCCTACGAGCAGTACTTC

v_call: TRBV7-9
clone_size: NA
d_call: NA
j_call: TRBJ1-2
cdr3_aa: CASSLAEVVYGYTF
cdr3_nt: TGTGCCAGCAGCTTAGCTGAGGTAGTCTATGGCTACACCTTC

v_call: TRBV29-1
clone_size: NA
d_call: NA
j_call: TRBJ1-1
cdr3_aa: CSVSGGAMNTEAFF
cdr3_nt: TGCAGCGTGTCGGGAGGGGCCATGAACACTGAAGCTTTCTTT

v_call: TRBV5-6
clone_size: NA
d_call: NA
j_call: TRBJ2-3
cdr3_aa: CASSLVGASTDTQYF
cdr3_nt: TGTGCCAGCAGCTTGGTGGGGGCGAGCACAGATACGCAGTATTTT

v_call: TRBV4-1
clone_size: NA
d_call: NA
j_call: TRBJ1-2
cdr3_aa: CASSQDKEGRGFNYGYTF
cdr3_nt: TGCGCCAGCAGCCAAGATAAAGAGGGACGGGGGTTTAACTATGGCTACACCTTC

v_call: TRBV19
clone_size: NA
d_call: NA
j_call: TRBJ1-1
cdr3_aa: CASKRADTEAFF
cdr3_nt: TGTGCCAGCAAAAGGGCGGACACTGAAGCTTTCTTT

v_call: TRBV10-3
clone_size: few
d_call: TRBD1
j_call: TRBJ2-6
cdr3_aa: CAISAGTGVGANVLTF
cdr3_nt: TGTGCCATCAGCGCCGGGACAGGGGTTGGGGCCAACGTCCTGACTTTC

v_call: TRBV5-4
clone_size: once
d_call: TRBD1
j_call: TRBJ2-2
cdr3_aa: CASSLAQGAITGELFF
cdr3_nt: TGTGCCAGCAGCTTGGCCCAGGGGGCAATTACCGGGGAGCTGTTTTTT

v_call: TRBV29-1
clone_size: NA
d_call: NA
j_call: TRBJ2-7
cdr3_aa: CSVGQTETFSYEQYF
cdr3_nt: TGCAGCGTCGGTCAGACAGAGACCTTTTCCTACGAGCAGTACTTC

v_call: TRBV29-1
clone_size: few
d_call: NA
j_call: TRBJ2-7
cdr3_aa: CSVADSYEQYF
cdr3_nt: TGCAGCGTTGCAGACTCCTACGAGCAGTACTTC

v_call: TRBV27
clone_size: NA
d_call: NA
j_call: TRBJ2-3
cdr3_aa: CASSLVGGISSDTQYF
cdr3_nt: TGTGCCAGCAGTTTAGTCGGGGGAATTTCGTCGGATACGCAGTATTTT

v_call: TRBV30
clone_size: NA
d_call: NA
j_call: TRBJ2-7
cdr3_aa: CAWSGTRPYEQYF
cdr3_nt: TGTGCCTGGAGTGGTACCAGGCCGTACGAGCAGTACTTC